A selection of T cell receptor beta chains follows, all from one sample in a study of regulatory T cells in long-lasting Graves disease. Using its own MiXCR run on the multiplex PCR reads, TCRdb lists one record per CDR3 protein. This sample has about 660,000 distinct CDR3 sequences, with around 30% found just once. The sample consisted of peripheral blood mononuclear cells (PBMCs), taken when the disease was refractory, from a patient treated with antithyroid drugs. All receptors derive from a female donor with Graves disease. Each CDR3 is given with its conserved first and last residue. The D gene is left open where the match is weak. Clone size is not always given. Where it is, it says once, few, many or a class for expanded clones.

D,V,J,size,DNA,CDR3
NA,TRBV9,TRBJ1-4,few,TGTGCCAGCAGTGTAGAGGGTGGAGAAAAACTGTTTTTT,CASSVEGGEKLFF
TRBD1,TRBV3-1,TRBJ1-1,NA,TGTGCCAGCAGCCCTAGGACAGGGCAGGTCGAGGCTTTCTTT,CASSPRTGQVEAFF
NA,TRBV27,TRBJ1-2,NA,TGTGCCAGCAGCCCCCCGGGGGCGAATCGGGATGGCTACACCTTC,CASSPPGANRDGYTF
NA,TRBV11-2,TRBJ1-2,many,TGTGCCAGCAGCTTTCGCGGTAATCCTAACTATGGCTACACCTTC,CASSFRGNPNYGYTF
NA,TRBV6-1,TRBJ2-5,many,TGTGCCAGCACTTCGACTTACACCTCGCTGGAGACCCAGTACTTC,CASTSTYTSLETQYF
NA,TRBV20-1,TRBJ2-5,few,TGCAGTGCCCCCGTAGGGGGGAGGGCCCGAGAGACCCAGTACTTC,CSAPVGGRARETQYF
NA,TRBV12-3/TRBV12-4,TRBJ1-2,few,TGTGCCAGCAAGCACTCGGACAGCCCCTATGGCTACACCTTC,CASKHSDSPYGYTF
NA,TRBV25-1,TRBJ1-1,NA,TGTGTCAGCAGTGACCTCACGGGGCCGAAAGCTTTCTTT,CVSSDLTGPKAFF
TRBD2,TRBV7-7,TRBJ2-5,few,TGTGCCAGCAGCTTAGGGCTAGCGGGCCTATTGGGGGAGACCCAGTACTTC,CASSLGLAGLLGETQYF
NA,TRBV5-1,TRBJ2-7,NA,TGCGCCAGCAGCTTGGCGCCAGGGGTAACCTACGAGCAGTACTTC,CASSLAPGVTYEQYF
NA,TRBV7-9,TRBJ1-2,NA,TGTGCCAGCAGCTTAGCCGGTGTCAGAGAATATAACTATGGCTACACCTTC,CASSLAGVREYNYGYTF
NA,TRBV11-2,TRBJ1-2,few,TGTGCCAGCAGCTTAGGTCGGGGGCGGGGGTATGGCTACACCTTC,CASSLGRGRGYGYTF
NA,TRBV6-1,TRBJ2-2,few,TGTGCCAGCACCCCGGCGAGTGTTGGCACCGGGGAGCTGTTTTTT,CASTPASVGTGELFF
NA,TRBV12-3/TRBV12-4,TRBJ1-3,NA,TGTGCCAGCAGGATCCGACAGACTGGAAACACCATATATTTT,CASRIRQTGNTIYF
NA,TRBV28,TRBJ1-4,many,TGTGCCAGCAGTTTAAGTGGGCAGGGAAATGAAAAACTGTTTTTT,CASSLSGQGNEKLFF
NA,TRBV25-1,TRBJ2-5,few,TGTGCCAGCAGTGGAGCACAAAGGGGAAAGAGAGAGACCCAGTACTTC,CASSGAQRGKRETQYF
TRBD2,TRBV2,TRBJ2-3,NA,TGTGCCAGCATGGGACTAGCGGGATCAGATACGCAGTATTTT,CASMGLAGSDTQYF
NA,TRBV11-2,TRBJ2-7,NA,TGTGCCAGCAGCTTAGATCCCGAGCCTGGGTACGAGCAGTACTTC,CASSLDPEPGYEQYF
NA,TRBV5-4,TRBJ1-2,NA,TGTGCCAGCAGCTTGGCCGGTGGCAGCGGCTATGGCTACACCTTC,CASSLAGGSGYGYTF
TRBD1,TRBV28,TRBJ1-2,many,TGTGCCAGCACTGTTGGGGGGACAGTCCTCTATGGCTACACCTTC,CASTVGGTVLYGYTF
NA,TRBV10-3,TRBJ1-2,few,TGTGCCATCAGTGAGTCGACAGCGAACAATGGCTACACCTTC,CAISESTANNGYTF
NA,TRBV20-1,TRBJ2-5,few,TGCAGTGCTAACAACCTAGCGAACCAAGAGACCCAGTACTTC,CSANNLANQETQYF
NA,TRBV5-1,TRBJ1-1,NA,TGCGCCAGCAGCTTATATATTAGCGGGACGGCCGAAGCTTTCTTT,CASSLYISGTAEAFF
NA,TRBV9,TRBJ2-7,NA,TGTGCCAGCAGCCCCGCGCCTCCCTACGAGCAGTACTTC,CASSPAPPYEQYF
TRBD2,TRBV25-1,TRBJ2-1,NA,TGTGCCAGCACAAATGCCGGGACTAGAGGTTGGCATGAGCAGTTCTTC,CASTNAGTRGWHEQFF
NA,TRBV12-3/TRBV12-4,TRBJ1-4,NA,TGTGCCAGCAGTTTCTCCTCTACCCATCATGAAAAACTGTTTTTT,CASSFSSTHHEKLFF
NA,TRBV7-9,TRBJ1-4,NA,TGTGCCAGCAGCTTAGGAGCTTATGAAAAACTGTTTTTT,CASSLGAYEKLFF
TRBD1,TRBV28,TRBJ1-6,NA,TGTGCCAGCAGGGGGGACAGCCACGGCTATAATTCACCCCTCCACTTT,CASRGDSHGYNSPLHF
TRBD1,TRBV18,TRBJ1-2,NA,TGTGCCAGCTCACCGCTGGACCAGGCAGGGGGGAATGGCTACACCTTC,CASSPLDQAGGNGYTF
TRBD1,TRBV10-3,TRBJ1-3,once,TGTGCCATCTCACGGGACAGGGTATCCGGAAACACCATATATTTT,CAISRDRVSGNTIYF
TRBD2,TRBV11-2,TRBJ2-5,many,TGTGCCAGCAGCCCCTACGGGGTAGCGGGGGAACAAGAGACCCAGTACTTC,CASSPYGVAGEQETQYF
NA,TRBV2,TRBJ2-6,many,TGTGCCAGCCGGGAGAGATCTGGGGCCAACGTCCTGACTTTC,CASRERSGANVLTF
NA,TRBV6-2/TRBV6-3,TRBJ1-1,few,TGTGCCAGCAGTTACTCGTCAAGGGGGAACACAAACACTGAAGCTTTCTTT,CASSYSSRGNTNTEAFF
TRBD1,TRBV12-3/TRBV12-4,TRBJ2-1,NA,TGTGCCATAACGACAGGGGGTAAATTTTCTTCCTACAATGAGCAGTTCTTC,CAITTGGKFSSYNEQFF
NA,TRBV29-1,TRBJ1-5,NA,TGCAGCGCGCGAGGTAGCTCGACGGGGCCCCAGCATTTT,CSARGSSTGPQHF
NA,TRBV7-3,TRBJ2-2,NA,TGTGCCAGCAGCCCCAGGGCCCATATGATAGCGAACACCGGGGAGCTGTTTTTT,CASSPRAHMIANTGELFF
NA,TRBV12-3/TRBV12-4,TRBJ1-4,NA,TGTGCCAGCAGTTTGACGGCCACAACTAATGAAAAACTGTTTTTT,CASSLTATTNEKLFF
NA,TRBV6-1,TRBJ2-7,NA,TGTGCCAGCAGCTTCGAGGGGGCCTACGAGCAGTACTTC,CASSFEGAYEQYF
NA,TRBV28,TRBJ1-6,NA,TGTGCCAGCAGTGCTTCGGGAAATTCACCCCTCCACTTT,CASSASGNSPLHF
NA,TRBV29-1,TRBJ1-2,NA,TGCAGCGTCCTCCTCACATACTTGGGGGGGTACACCTTC,CSVLLTYLGGYTF